What follows is one TCR beta chain and its context. The entry originates in a study of blood T cell repertoires in COVID-19. In the study overall: Sites across the United States, Italy and Spain contributed samples from acute and convalescent COVID-19.

Per the original methods: Nucleated cell number was recorded as an estimate derived from reference gene primer amplification. Profiled with immunoSEQ multiplex PCR; TCRdb holds only in-frame clones, not every one. V and J calls and clone size are given by that table; D and trimming were obtained from the DNA. The table has about 52,000 clones, more than 75% seen once. Per germline, CDR1 KGHSY and CDR2 FQNENV. The V gene lost 2 bases and the J gene lost 4 bases, with 14 bases spanning the gap. The length of the CDR3 is 15 residues. Sequences were obtained from peripheral blood. The chain joins TRBV16 to TRBJ1-1, with TRBD1 as a possible D gene (6 bases). The clonotype comes from a man between 65 and 79 years old with acute or convalescent COVID-19. Here the CDR3 DNA reads TGTGCCAGCAGCCAACAGGAACAGGGAAGCACTGAAGCTTTCTTT. Its protein is CASSQQEQGSTEAFF.